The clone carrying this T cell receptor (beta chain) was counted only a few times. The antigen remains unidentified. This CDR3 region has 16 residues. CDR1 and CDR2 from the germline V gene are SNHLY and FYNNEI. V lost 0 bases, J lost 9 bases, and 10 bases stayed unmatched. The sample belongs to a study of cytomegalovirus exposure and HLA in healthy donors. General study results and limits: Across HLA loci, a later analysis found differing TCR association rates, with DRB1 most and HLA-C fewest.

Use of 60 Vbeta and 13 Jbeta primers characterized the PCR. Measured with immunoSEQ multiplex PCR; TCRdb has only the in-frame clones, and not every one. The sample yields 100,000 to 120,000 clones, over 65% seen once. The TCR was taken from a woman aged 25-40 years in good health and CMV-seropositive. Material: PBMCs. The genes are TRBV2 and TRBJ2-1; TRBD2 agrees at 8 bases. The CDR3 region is CASSEAGSGGRREQFF. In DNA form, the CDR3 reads TGTGCCAGCAGTGAAGCGGGGTCGGGGGGGCGGCGTGAGCAGTTCTTC.